These 18 T cell receptor beta chains were all obtained from the same sample, sequenced in a study of blood T cell repertoires in COVID-19. The table came from immunoSEQ multiplex PCR; TCRdb's copy has only in-frame clones and leaves some out. The table shows approximately 260,000 clones, with roughly 87% occurring only once. Sequencing was done on a sample of PBMCs or T cells enriched from blood (not recorded which). These receptors were taken from a woman in her twenties or thirties with acute COVID-19.

The chain combines TRBV6-6 with TRBJ2-3, with TRBD2 as a possible D gene (6 bases). V was clipped by 6 bases and J by 1 base, with 11 bases between them. Germline assignment: CDR1 MNHNY and CDR2 SVGAGI (reference sequence). This CDR3 is 14 amino acids long. This CDR3 reads CASSGLMGTDTQYF. CDR3 bases: TGTGCCAGCAGCGGACTAATGGGCACAGATACGCAGTATTTT.

Only one count was recorded for this clone. The chain has TRBV9 and TRBJ2-7; 11 bases match TRBD2. Germline CDR1 reads SGDLS; CDR2 reads YYNGEE. J lost 3 bases, V lost 4 bases, and 3 bases had no gene match. The CDR3 totals 14 residues. CDR3 coding DNA: TGTGCCAGCAGCCCGGGACTAGCGGTCTACGAGCAGTACTTC. Protein product: CASSPGLAVYEQYF.

V gene TRBV5-3 combines with J gene TRBJ1-2; the match to TRBD1 covers 9 bases. TRBV5-3 qualifies as an ORF whose function is uncertain. The CDR3 spans 16 residues. V shed 4 bases and J 8 bases; nucleotides not matched to a gene: 15. DNA of the CDR3: TGTGCCAGAAGCCTCCACCACAGGGGGCGCCCCCTAGGCTACACCTTC. Translated, it gives CARSLHHRGRPLGYTF.

In its sample, this clone was seen a few times. The CDR3 region has the DNA TGCGCCAGCAGCTTGACCTCTCTGGGACAGGGGTCTAATGAGCAGTTCTTC. Amino acid sequence: CASSLTSLGQGSNEQFF. The rearrangement uses TRBV5-1 and TRBJ2-1, with TRBD1 matching over 10 bases. The CDR3 totals 17 residues. After removal of 1 base from V and 7 bases from J, the junction contained 11 bases not matched to a gene. In germline, CDR1 is SGHRS, CDR2 YFSETQ.

V gene TRBV6-6 combines with J gene TRBJ2-7; the match to TRBD2 covers 7 bases. V gave up 7 bases and J gave up 5 bases; unmatched junction bases: 17. Germline V lookup: CDR1 MNHNY, CDR2 SVGAGI (reference sequence). The CDR3 is 16 amino acids. This CDR3 reads CASTPLSVGGDDEQYF. As DNA, the CDR3 is TGTGCCAGCACTCCCCTTTCGGTGGGGGGGGACGACGAGCAGTACTTC.

CDR3 bases: TGTGCCACCAGTGAGGCCGGAGGGGCTAGCAATCAGCCCCAGCATTTT. Protein sequence: CATSEAGGASNQPQHF. The chain has TRBV24-1 and TRBJ1-5; D might be TRBD1 (5 bases). Between the trimmed V and J ends, which lost 4 bases and 0 bases, there was a span of 12 bases. Germline-derived CDR1 and CDR2 are KGHDR and SFDVKD. CDR3 length: 16 amino acids.

CDR3 sequence: CASRPGSTDTQYF. CDR3 sequence (DNA): TGTGCCAGTCGGCCCGGGTCCACAGATACGCAGTATTTT. J is TRBJ2-3 and V is TRBV25-1, with no clear D. Trimming removed 9 bases from V and 2 bases from J, with 12 bases in between. CDR3 size: 13 residues. The germline V gene has CDR1 MGHDK and CDR2 SYGVNS.

As regards this clone: Other nucleotide sequences from this sample produce the same CDR3. The chain couples TRBV12-3 or TRBV12-4 to TRBJ2-7; possibly TRBD2 for D (6 bases). CDR3 length: 12 residues. V was pared by 5 bases and J by 6 bases, with 11 bases between. The CDR3 nucleotides read TGTGCCAGCAGTCGGGTCGGGGGCGAGCAGTACTTC. Translated: CASSRVGGEQYF.

The chain recombines TRBV3-1 (or the pseudogene TRBV3-2) with TRBJ1-5; maybe TRBD1 (5 bases). The V gene lost 2 bases and the J gene lost 4 bases, with 12 bases spanning the gap. Germline assignment: CDR1 LGHDT and CDR2 YNNKEL (reference sequence). This CDR3 region has 15 residues. This chain's CDR3 is CASSQTPQGNQPQHF. The CDR3 nucleotides read TGTGCCAGCAGCCAAACGCCCCAGGGAAATCAGCCCCAGCATTTT.

The rearrangement links TRBV24-1 to TRBJ1-2; D is unclear. With 7 bases removed from V and 4 bases from J, the gap between germline ends came to 3 bases. This CDR3 is 10 amino acids long. CDR1 is KGHDR, CDR2 SFDVKD, per germline. The CDR3 spells CATSRYGYTF. The CDR3 region has the DNA TGTGCCACCAGCCGCTATGGCTACACCTTC.

In its sample, this clone was seen a few times. This sequence joins TRBV7-2 and TRBJ2-3; 9 nucleotides match TRBD1. V trimming: 4 bases; J trimming: 4 bases; junction bases outside the gene matches: 3. In germline, CDR1 is SGHTA, CDR2 FQGNSA. The CDR3 has 14 amino acids. As DNA, the CDR3 is TGTGCCAGCAGCTCCGACAGGGGGTCAGATACGCAGTATTTT. It codes for CASSSDRGSDTQYF.

V and J are TRBV11-2 and TRBJ2-7; 13 bases are shared with TRBD2. V lost 5 bases to trimming and J lost 3 bases; unmatched junction nucleotides: 4. Germline V lookup: CDR1 SGHAT, CDR2 FQNNGV. CDR3 size: 15 residues. In nucleotides, the CDR3 is TGTGCCAGCAGCCAAAGACTAGCGGGAGGCTACGAGCAGTACTTC. It encodes CASSQRLAGGYEQYF.

This clone was counted only a few times. This chain connects TRBV5-8 to TRBJ1-1; possibly TRBD1 for D (5 bases). This CDR3 has 13 amino acids. The V end was cut by 0 bases, the J end by 6 bases, with 9 bases between. Germline loops: CDR1 SGHTS, CDR2 YDEGEE. The CDR3 protein is CASSLVGGAEAFF. The CDR3, as DNA: TGTGCCAGCAGCTTGGTGGGAGGGGCTGAAGCTTTCTTT.

The chain joins TRBV28 to TRBJ1-2; D may be TRBD1 (5 bases). V lost 5 bases and J lost 6, with 13 bases in between. Germline V lookup: CDR1 MDHEN, CDR2 SYDVKM. The CDR3 has 13 residues. Here the CDR3 DNA reads TGTGCCAGCAGTCTGCCAGGGCGCCATGGCTACACCTTC. Translated: CASSLPGRHGYTF.

The chain links TRBV2 to TRBJ1-5, with D tentatively TRBD1 (5 bases). This CDR3 region has 16 residues. Per the germline V gene, CDR1 is SNHLY and CDR2 is FYNNEI. V gave up 1 base and J gave up 3 bases, with 13 bases separating them. This CDR3 reads CASSEDGGRDNQPQHF. The CDR3 nucleotides are TGTGCCAGCAGTGAAGACGGTGGCAGGGACAATCAGCCCCAGCATTTT. Drawing the rest from reference TRBV2 and TRBJ1-5, the complete variable domain is EPEVTQTPSHQVTQMGQEVILRCVPISNHLYFYWYRQILGQKVEFLVSFYNNEISEKSEIFDDQFSVERPDGSNFTLKIRSTKLEDSAMYFCASSEDGGRDNQPQHFGDGTRLSIL.

The rearrangement uses TRBV6-1 and TRBJ1-6; TRBD1 is a possible D gene (5 bases). CDR3 length: 15 residues. Trimming removed 2 bases from V and 9 bases from J, with 14 bases in between. CDR1 is MNHNS and CDR2 is SASEGT in the germline V gene. In DNA form, the CDR3 reads TGTGCCAGCAGTGAATATGGGGGGAAAGGTTCACCCCTCCACTTT. Its protein product is CASSEYGGKGSPLHF.

The chain is built from TRBV5-6 and TRBJ2-5, with D perhaps matching TRBD2 (5 bases). Trimming shortened V by 4 bases and J by 5 bases, and 21 bases separated the two germline ends. Germline CDR1 reads SGHDT; CDR2 reads YYEEEE. CDR3 length equals 16 residues. CDR3 amino acids: CASSPGPRVPAETQYF. CDR3 nucleotides: TGTGCCAGCAGCCCCGGGCCGCGGGTTCCGGCCGAGACCCAGTACTTC.

The chain carries TRBV18 and TRBJ1-3; 8 positions match TRBD1. The germline gives CDR1 KGHSH, CDR2 LQKENI. Losses at the gene ends were 1 base for V and 4 bases for J; bases not matched to a gene: 9. This CDR3 is 17 amino acids long. This CDR3 is CASSPLEGQAIGNTIYF. CDR3 bases: TGTGCCAGCTCACCACTGGAGGGACAGGCGATCGGAAACACCATATATTTT. The variable domain in full, completed from reference TRBV18 and TRBJ1-3, reads NAGVMQNPRHLVRRRGQEARLRCSPMKGHSHVYWYRQLPEEGLKFMVYLQKENIIDESGMPKERFSAEFPKEGPSILRIQQVVRGDSAAYFCASSPLEGQAIGNTIYFGEGSWLTVV.